A single T cell receptor (beta chain) is shown here with its context. TCRdb passed the RT-PCR reads through MiXCR, listing each CDR3 protein once. Found here are about a million distinct CDR3 sequences, about 20% of them singletons; the top ten hold roughly 6%. Looked up from germline, CDR1 is DFQATT and CDR2 is SNEGSKA (reference sequence). The V segment lost 1 base and the J segment 6 bases; nucleotides outside the gene matches: 5. The CDR3 is 14 amino acids. The record originates from a study of patients and donors after allogeneic stem cell transplantation. The clonotype was recovered from a human donor who was either an allogeneic HSCT recipient or a stem cell or donor lymphocyte infusion donor (not recorded which). It is not recorded whose cells these are; they may come from a transplant donor. The chain has TRBV20-1 and TRBJ1-5; TRBD1 matches 8 bases. The sample consisted of blood, either unsorted or a sorted T cell fraction (not recorded which). CDR3 protein: CSARVQGVSQPQHF. CDR3 nucleotide sequence: TGCAGTGCTAGAGTACAGGGGGTCAGTCAGCCCCAGCATTTT.